The source of this T cell receptor beta chain is a study of a mutant IDH1 vaccine in newly diagnosed glioma. Study-wide results and caveats: It was about 93% of patients that developed vaccine-induced immune responses. No link was apparently found between pseudoprogression and changes in top peripheral T cell clonotypes.

Sequencing used immunoSEQ multiplex PCR; TCRdb keeps in-frame clones, though not all of them. The sample lists over 40,000 clones, 60% to 85% occurring once. Time point here: week 23, last vaccination. The content of each vaccine dose was 300 ug of mutant IDH1 20-mer peptide, and topical imiquimod accompanied it. Astrocytomas that were new, WHO grade 3 or 4, IDH1-mutant and ATRX-lost were present in the donors. Germline V gene sequence: CDR1 LNHDA, CDR2 SQIVND (reference sequence). V was pared by 0 bases and J by 0 bases, with 3 bases between. This CDR3 region has 14 residues. To note about this clone: Its matching antigen is unknown.

The sample consisted of PBMCs, taken from a glioma patient whose treatment included an IDH1 peptide vaccine. The genes are TRBV19 and TRBJ1-3, with D hard to call. The TCR was taken from a woman in her thirties or forties with glioma. Some clones in this sample may be carry-over from other donors' samples. The CDR3 here is CASSIDNSGNTIYF. CDR3 sequence (DNA): TGTGCCAGTAGTATAGATAACTCTGGAAACACCATATATTTT.